This TCR beta chain was sequenced during a study of cytomegalovirus exposure and HLA in healthy donors. Study conclusions and caveats: The study recorded 150 to 200 TCR beta chains that were cytomegalovirus-associated.

Only in-frame clones appear in the TCRdb table, and some are missing; sequencing was by immunoSEQ multiplex PCR. This repertoire shows 150,000 to 180,000 clones, 80% to 90% found once; its top ten account for about 20%. While the first cohort had some 700 subjects, the donors belonged to the separate validation cohort of over a hundred subjects. In germline, CDR1 is MNHEY, CDR2 SMNVEV (reference sequence). With V trimmed by 3 bases and J by 7 bases, 7 bases remained unmatched. CDR3 length: 16 amino acids. On this clone itself: As yet, its antigen is unknown.

This receptor was identified in a man between 18 and 35 years old in good health and CMV-seropositive. Specimen: PBMCs. The chain uses TRBV27 and TRBJ2-1; 12 bases are shared with TRBD1. The CDR3 loop reads CASSFAGQGAGNEQFF. CDR3 DNA sequence: TGTGCCAGCAGTTTCGCGGGACAGGGGGCGGGGAATGAGCAGTTCTTC.